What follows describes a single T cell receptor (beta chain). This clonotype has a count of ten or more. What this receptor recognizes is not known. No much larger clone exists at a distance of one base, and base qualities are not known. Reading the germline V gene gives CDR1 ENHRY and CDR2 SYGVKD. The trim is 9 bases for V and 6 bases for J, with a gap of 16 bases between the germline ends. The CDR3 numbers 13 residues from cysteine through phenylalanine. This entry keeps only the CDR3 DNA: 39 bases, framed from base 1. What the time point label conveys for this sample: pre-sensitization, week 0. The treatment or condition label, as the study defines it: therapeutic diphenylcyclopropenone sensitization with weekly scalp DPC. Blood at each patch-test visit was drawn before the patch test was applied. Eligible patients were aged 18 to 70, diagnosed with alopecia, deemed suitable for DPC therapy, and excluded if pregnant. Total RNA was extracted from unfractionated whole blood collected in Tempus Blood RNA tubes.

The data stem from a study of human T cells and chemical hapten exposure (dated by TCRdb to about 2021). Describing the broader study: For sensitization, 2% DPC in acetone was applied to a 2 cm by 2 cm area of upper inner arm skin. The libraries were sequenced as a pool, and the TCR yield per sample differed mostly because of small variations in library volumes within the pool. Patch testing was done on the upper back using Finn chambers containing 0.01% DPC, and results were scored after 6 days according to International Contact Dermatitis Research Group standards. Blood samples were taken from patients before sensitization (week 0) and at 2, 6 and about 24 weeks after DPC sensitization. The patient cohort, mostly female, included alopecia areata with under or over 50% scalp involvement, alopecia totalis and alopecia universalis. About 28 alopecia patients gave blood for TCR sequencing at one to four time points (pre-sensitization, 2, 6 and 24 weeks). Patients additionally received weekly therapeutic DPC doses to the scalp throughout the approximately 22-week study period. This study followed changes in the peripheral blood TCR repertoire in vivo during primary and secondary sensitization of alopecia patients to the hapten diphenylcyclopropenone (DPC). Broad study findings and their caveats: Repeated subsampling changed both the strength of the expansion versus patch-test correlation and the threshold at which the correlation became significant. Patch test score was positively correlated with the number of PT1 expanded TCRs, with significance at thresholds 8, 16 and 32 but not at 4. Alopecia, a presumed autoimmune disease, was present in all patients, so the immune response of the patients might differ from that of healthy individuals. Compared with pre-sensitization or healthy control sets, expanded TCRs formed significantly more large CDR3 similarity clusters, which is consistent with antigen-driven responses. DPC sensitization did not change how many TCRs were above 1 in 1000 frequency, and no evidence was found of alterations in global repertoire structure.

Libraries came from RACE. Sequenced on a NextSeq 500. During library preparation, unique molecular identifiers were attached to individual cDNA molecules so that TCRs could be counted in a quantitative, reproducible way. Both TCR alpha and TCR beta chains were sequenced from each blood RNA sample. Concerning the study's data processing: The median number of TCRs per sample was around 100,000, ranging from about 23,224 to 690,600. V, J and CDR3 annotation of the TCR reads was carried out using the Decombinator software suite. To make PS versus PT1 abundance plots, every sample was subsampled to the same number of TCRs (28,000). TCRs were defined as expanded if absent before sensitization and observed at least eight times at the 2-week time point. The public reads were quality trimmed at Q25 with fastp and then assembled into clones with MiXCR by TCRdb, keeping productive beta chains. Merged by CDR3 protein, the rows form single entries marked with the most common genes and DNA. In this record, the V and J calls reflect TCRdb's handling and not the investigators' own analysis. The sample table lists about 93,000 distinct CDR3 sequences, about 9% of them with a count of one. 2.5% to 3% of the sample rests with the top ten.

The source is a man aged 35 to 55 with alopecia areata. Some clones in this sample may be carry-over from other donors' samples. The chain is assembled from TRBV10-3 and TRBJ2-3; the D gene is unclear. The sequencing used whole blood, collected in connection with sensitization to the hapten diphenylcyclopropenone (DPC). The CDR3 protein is CAIGRKLSDTQYF. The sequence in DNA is TGTGCCATAGGCAGAAAATTGTCGGATACGCAGTATTTT.